These 14 T cell receptor beta chains share one sample of origin, sequenced in a study of monozygotic twins with inflammatory bowel disease (dated by TCRdb to about 2019). Libraries were constructed by 5' RACE. Sequenced on an Illumina HiSeq 2500. TCRdb reprocessed the reads and provides one entry for every CDR3 protein sequence; no DNA is given. For this sample, the table gives about 450,000 distinct CDR3 sequences. The ten largest clones represent roughly 2.2% of the sample. Sequencing was performed on blood. The receptor set was obtained from a human donor with ulcerative colitis or Crohn's disease, or a healthy co-twin of an affected twin (not recorded which).

This chain connects TRBV5-1 to TRBJ1-1; TCRdb reports TRBD1, a call that lacks DNA to check it against. This CDR3 comprises 14 residues. Per the germline V gene, CDR1 is SGHRS and CDR2 is YFSETQ. The CDR3 protein is CASSLAGAGAEAFF.

V and J are TRBV28 and TRBJ2-1; TCRdb indicates TRBD2, and absent DNA this call remains unverified. Germline CDR1 reads MDHEN; CDR2 reads SYDVKM. This CDR3 is built from 16 residues. This CDR3 is CASSLSGSTPPNEQFF.

V and J are TRBV9 and TRBJ2-1. The germline V gene has CDR1 SGDLS and CDR2 YYNGEE. The CDR3 length is 13 residues. Here the CDR3 reads CASSVDWANEQFF.

V is TRBV12-3 or TRBV12-4 and J is TRBJ1-2; TCRdb returns TRBD1, unconfirmable since there is no DNA. CDR3 length: 14 residues. This CDR3 is CASSNTGSLYGYTF.

The J gene is TRBJ2-1, the V gene TRBV30; the TCRdb D gene call, TRBD2, has no DNA to confirm it. Germline V gives CDR1 GTSNPN, CDR2 SVGIG (reference sequence). The CDR3 sequence is 12 residues long. The CDR3 sequence: CAWSISGTLPFF.

The rearrangement uses TRBV7-3 and TRBJ2-1; checking the TCRdb D call of TRBD2 is not possible without DNA. Germline CDR1 SGHTA, CDR2 FQGTGA. The length of the CDR3 is 15 residues. The CDR3 sequence: CASSLGLAEVNEQFF.

The V gene is TRBV21-1, the J gene TRBJ1-6. TRBV21-1 is a pseudogene locus. This CDR3 is built from 17 residues. The CDR3 spells CASSPPDRPWDNSPLHF.

The V gene is TRBV5-5, the J gene TRBJ1-4; the TCRdb call, TRBD1, lacks DNA for checking. CDR1 and CDR2 (germline): SGHKS, YYEKEE (reference sequence). The CDR3 has 14 residues. The CDR3 sequence: CASSLALSGEKLFF.

The chain has TRBV10-3 and TRBJ2-7. The CDR3 spans 13 residues. Germline CDR1 is ENHRY and CDR2 is SYGVKD. The CDR3 loop reads CAISESPSYEQYF.

The chain employs TRBV6-5 and TRBJ1-4; TCRdb's D gene call, TRBD1, goes unchecked for lack of DNA. The CDR3 has 13 residues. Germline lookup yields CDR1 MNHEY and CDR2 SVGAGI. The CDR3 sequence is CASSTRGNEKLFF.

V is TRBV12-3 or TRBV12-4 and J is TRBJ1-2. The CDR3 has 13 residues. The CDR3 region is CASSPEVLGGYTF.

V is TRBV4-1 and J is TRBJ2-3; no DNA is available, so the TRBD1 call from TCRdb remains unchecked. CDR1 is MGHRA and CDR2 is YSYEKL in the germline V gene. This CDR3 is built from 17 residues. CDR3 sequence: CASSQSYEGQYTDTQYF.

This chain connects TRBV12-3 or TRBV12-4 to TRBJ2-3; the D call of TRBD1 rests on TCRdb alone, since no DNA is present to check it. This CDR3 comprises 14 residues. The CDR3 spells CASSGGGSSDTQYF.

The V gene is TRBV20-1, the J gene TRBJ2-7. CDR3 length: 12 amino acids. Germline CDR1 is DFQATT and CDR2 is SNEGSKA (reference sequence). CDR3 residues: CSARTLYYEQYF.